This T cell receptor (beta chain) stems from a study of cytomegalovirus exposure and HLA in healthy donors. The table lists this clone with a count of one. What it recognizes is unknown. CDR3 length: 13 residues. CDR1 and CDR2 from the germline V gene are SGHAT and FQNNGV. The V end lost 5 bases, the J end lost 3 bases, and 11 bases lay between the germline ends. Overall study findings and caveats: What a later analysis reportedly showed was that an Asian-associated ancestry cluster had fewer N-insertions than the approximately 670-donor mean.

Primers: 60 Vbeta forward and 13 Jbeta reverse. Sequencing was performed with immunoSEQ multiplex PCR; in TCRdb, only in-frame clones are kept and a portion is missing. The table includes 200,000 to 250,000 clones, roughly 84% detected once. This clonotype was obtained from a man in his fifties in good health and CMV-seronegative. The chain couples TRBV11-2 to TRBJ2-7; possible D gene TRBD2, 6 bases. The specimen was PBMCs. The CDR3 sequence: CASSPEGLYEQYF. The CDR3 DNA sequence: TGTGCCAGCAGCCCAGAGGGACTCTACGAGCAGTACTTC.